A selection of T cell receptor beta chains follows, all from one sample in a study of T-cell reconstitution after alpha-beta-depleted transplantation in children. TCRdb ran MiXCR on the PCR reads and lists one entry per CDR3 protein. The top ten clones hold under 8% of a sample with 200,000 to 250,000 distinct CDR3 sequences, approximately 8% of them seen once. The specimen was PBMCs, mostly from graft donor cells, collected 180 days after TCRalphabeta/CD19-depleted stem cell transplant. These receptors were obtained from a male patient younger than 18 who had a stem cell transplant for acute lymphoblastic leukemia, so the T cells may come from the graft donor. The CDR3 runs from the conserved cysteine through the conserved F or W. The order of the fields is J gene, D gene, clone size, V gene, CDR3 protein, CDR3 DNA. D genes are given only for firm matches. Some rows mark clone size as missing; the rest say once, few, many or name a class of expanded clone.

>TRBJ1-2|TRBD1|NA|TRBV7-9
CASSSGQGSDGYTF
TGTGCCAGCAGCTCGGGACAGGGCTCAGATGGCTACACCTTC
>TRBJ2-5|TRBD2|many|TRBV7-9
CASSLRAGDVETQYF
TGTGCCAGCAGCTTACGAGCGGGAGATGTGGAGACCCAGTACTTC
>TRBJ1-5|NA|many|TRBV4-1
CASSQMWGAGNQPQHF
TGCGCCAGCAGCCAAATGTGGGGGGCAGGCAATCAGCCCCAGCATTTT
>TRBJ2-7|TRBD2|NA|TRBV20-1
CSARDQGLAPSYEQYF
TGCAGTGCTAGAGATCAGGGACTAGCGCCCAGCTACGAGCAGTACTTC
>TRBJ1-1|NA|NA|TRBV5-4
CASSLAWDLEAFF
TGTGCCAGCAGCTTGGCCTGGGACTTGGAAGCTTTCTTT
>TRBJ1-1|NA|many|TRBV6-5
CASSYSLNGRDTEAFF
TGTGCCAGCAGTTACTCCCTTAATGGCAGGGACACTGAAGCTTTCTTT
>TRBJ2-3|TRBD2|many|TRBV29-1
CSVAPRESTDTQYF
TGCAGCGTTGCTCCGCGGGAGAGCACAGATACGCAGTATTTT
>TRBJ2-5|NA|many|TRBV9
CASSVGSNQETQYF
TGTGCCAGCAGCGTAGGATCGAACCAAGAGACCCAGTACTTC
>TRBJ2-3|NA|many|TRBV12-3/TRBV12-4
CASSFPRVIDTQYF
TGTGCCAGCAGTTTCCCCCGGGTCATAGATACGCAGTATTTT
>TRBJ2-7|NA|few|TRBV27
CASSPTPSYEQYF
TGTGCCAGCAGTCCTACCCCCTCCTACGAGCAGTACTTC
>TRBJ1-5|NA|many|TRBV6-5
CANGGWNQPQHF
TGTGCCAACGGGGGGTGGAATCAGCCCCAGCATTTT
>TRBJ2-7|NA|many|TRBV29-1
CSVELPTSSYEQYF
TGCAGCGTTGAACTGCCCACATCAAGCTACGAGCAGTACTTC
>TRBJ1-2|NA|many|TRBV5-1
CASSLNGLFYGYTF
TGCGCCAGCAGCTTGAACGGCCTGTTCTATGGCTACACCTTC
>TRBJ2-2|NA|many|TRBV5-1
CASSFRDTGELFF
TGCGCCAGCAGCTTCCGCGACACCGGGGAGCTGTTTTTT
>TRBJ1-5|TRBD1|NA|TRBV6-1
CASSRGQGDTQPQHF
TGTGCCAGCAGTCGGGGACAGGGCGACACTCAGCCCCAGCATTTT
>TRBJ2-5|NA|many|TRBV6-5
CASSYTQGNLETQYF
TGTGCCAGCAGTTACACACAGGGTAATTTGGAGACCCAGTACTTC
>TRBJ2-3|NA|many|TRBV7-8
CASSLIQGSLDTQYF
TGTGCCAGCAGCCTTATACAGGGATCTCTAGATACGCAGTATTTT
>TRBJ2-1|NA|many|TRBV10-3
CAISGGAGDPNEQFF
TGTGCCATCAGTGGGGGGGCGGGGGACCCCAATGAGCAGTTCTTC
>TRBJ2-7|NA|many|TRBV12-3/TRBV12-4
CASSLEDSRGGYEQYF
TGTGCCAGCAGTTTAGAGGACAGCCGAGGGGGATACGAGCAGTACTTC
>TRBJ2-3|TRBD2|many|TRBV12-3/TRBV12-4
CASSLALAGGRDTQYF
TGTGCCAGCAGTTTAGCTCTAGCGGGAGGGCGGGATACGCAGTATTTT
>TRBJ2-6|NA|many|TRBV7-2
CASSLGGGSSGANVLTF
TGTGCCAGCAGCTTAGGGGGGGGCAGCTCTGGGGCCAACGTCCTGACTTTC
>TRBJ2-1|TRBD1|NA|TRBV29-1
CSVDRTGIYNEQFF
TGCAGCGTTGACCGGACAGGGATCTACAATGAGCAGTTCTTC
>TRBJ1-2|TRBD1|many|TRBV7-2
CASSLGTGGNALYGYTF
TGTGCCAGCAGCTTAGGGACAGGGGGGAATGCCCTCTATGGCTACACCTTC
>TRBJ1-1|NA|many|TRBV20-1
CSAGPVSGTEAFF
TGCAGTGCTGGACCGGTGAGTGGCACTGAAGCTTTCTTT
>TRBJ2-3|TRBD2|many|TRBV7-3
CASSSTGLAFTDTQYF
TGTGCCAGCAGCTCAACGGGACTAGCCTTCACAGATACGCAGTATTTT
>TRBJ1-5|NA|many|TRBV9
CASSVGAGVNQPQHF
TGTGCCAGCAGCGTAGGGGCAGGGGTCAATCAGCCCCAGCATTTT